The 9 T cell receptor beta chains below all came from one sample that was sequenced in a study of radiation and T cells in renal cell carcinoma. Profiled with immunoSEQ multiplex PCR; TCRdb holds only in-frame clones, not every one. The sample includes 100,000 to 150,000 clones, approximately 90% of them seen just once. Noted time point: blood 2 weeks post-SBRT. The treatment denotes: 15 Gy SBRT to primary tumor, nephrectomy 4 weeks later. Specimen: blood, collected from a patient whose treatment included radiotherapy and nephrectomy. These receptors originate from a woman in her seventies with renal cell carcinoma.

V and J are TRBV6-5 and TRBJ1-1; 7 nucleotides align to TRBD1. The germline CDR1 and CDR2 sequences are MNHEY and SVGAGI. J lost 1 base, V lost 6 bases, and 2 bases had no gene match. The CDR3 covers 13 residues. In DNA, the CDR3 is TGTGCCAGCAGGGACAGGAGGAACACTGAAGCTTTCTTT. The encoded protein is CASRDRRNTEAFF.

V and J are TRBV7-6 and TRBJ1-3, with a weak D call TRBD1 (6 bases). V was pared by 0 bases and J by 0 bases, with 9 bases between. The germline V gene encodes CDR1 SGHVS and CDR2 FNYEAQ. CDR3 length: 16 amino acids. The CDR3 region has the DNA TGTGCCAGCAGCTTAGCGGGGACACCCTCTGGAAACACCATATATTTT. It specifies CASSLAGTPSGNTIYF.

The chain combines TRBV28 with TRBJ1-6; TRBD1 aligns across 9 bases. Germline values: CDR1 MDHEN, CDR2 SYDVKM. This CDR3 is 14 amino acids long. Trimming at V came to 6 bases and at J to 9 bases, leaving 6 bases not matched to a gene. In nucleotides, the CDR3 is TGTGCCAGCAGCCAGGGACAGGGTCGTTCACCCCTCCACTTT. Its protein is CASSQGQGRSPLHF.

This chain links TRBV2 with TRBJ2-5, with TRBD2 matching 7 bases. J lost 5 bases, V lost 2 bases, and 8 bases had no gene match. The CDR3 is 15 residues long. Looked up from germline, CDR1 is SNHLY and CDR2 is FYNNEI. The CDR3 here is CASSEWLRGGETQYF. CDR3 in DNA: TGTGCCAGCAGTGAATGGTTGCGGGGAGGGGAGACCCAGTACTTC. The full variable domain, completed using reference TRBV2 and TRBJ2-5, is EPEVTQTPSHQVTQMGQEVILRCVPISNHLYFYWYRQILGQKVEFLVSFYNNEISEKSEIFDDQFSVERPDGSNFTLKIRSTKLEDSAMYFCASSEWLRGGETQYFGPGTRLLVL.

This clone was found once. The chain employs TRBV27 and TRBJ1-5, with a weak D call TRBD1 (6 bases). The CDR3 length is 17 residues. V lost 3 bases and J lost 6, with 21 bases in between. Germline V gene lookup returns CDR1 MNHEY and CDR2 SMNVEV (reference sequence). DNA for the CDR3: TGTGCCAGCAGTTTGTTTTCGGGCAGGGGAATTTCTCAGCCCCAGCATTTT. It encodes CASSLFSGRGISQPQHF.

Remarks on this clone: The junction differs from germline at one of its ends, possibly a read error. The J gene is TRBJ1-6, the V gene TRBV6-5; perhaps TRBD1 as D (6 bases). Looked up from germline, CDR1 is MNHEY and CDR2 is SVGAGI. CDR3 length: 14 amino acids. DNA for the CDR3: TGTGCCAGCAGGAGGGGACACTTGAATTCACCCCCCCACTTT. Protein: CASRRGHLNSPPHF.

The rearrangement links TRBV6-5 to TRBJ1-2, with no clear D. Looked up from germline, CDR1 is MNHEY and CDR2 is SVGAGI. This CDR3 is built from 14 residues. The V end lost 2 bases, the J end lost 7 bases, and 14 bases lay between the germline ends. The CDR3 reads CASSYPLGAVGYTF. As DNA, the CDR3 is TGTGCCAGCAGTTACCCCCTTGGTGCAGTTGGCTACACCTTC.

The J gene is TRBJ1-1, the V gene TRBV11-1; D gene uncertain. Trimming left V 1 base short and J 4 bases short, with 13 bases between. This CDR3 contains 15 residues. The germline V gene has CDR1 SGHAT and CDR2 FQDESV (reference sequence). Here the CDR3 DNA reads TGTGCCAGCAGCTTAGAGGTGGTTAGGTCCACTGAAGCTTTCTTT. It specifies CASSLEVVRSTEAFF.

This chain connects TRBV28 to TRBJ1-3; tentatively, D is TRBD1 (6 bases). The ends were cut back, 11 bases at V and 0 bases at J, with 20 bases in the middle. This CDR3 region has 16 residues. CDR1 is MDHEN and CDR2 is SYDVKM in the germline V gene. The CDR3 bases are TGTGCCGCTTGGAGTGGGGGGGCCAACTCTGGAAACACCATATATTTT. It is translated as CAAWSGGANSGNTIYF.